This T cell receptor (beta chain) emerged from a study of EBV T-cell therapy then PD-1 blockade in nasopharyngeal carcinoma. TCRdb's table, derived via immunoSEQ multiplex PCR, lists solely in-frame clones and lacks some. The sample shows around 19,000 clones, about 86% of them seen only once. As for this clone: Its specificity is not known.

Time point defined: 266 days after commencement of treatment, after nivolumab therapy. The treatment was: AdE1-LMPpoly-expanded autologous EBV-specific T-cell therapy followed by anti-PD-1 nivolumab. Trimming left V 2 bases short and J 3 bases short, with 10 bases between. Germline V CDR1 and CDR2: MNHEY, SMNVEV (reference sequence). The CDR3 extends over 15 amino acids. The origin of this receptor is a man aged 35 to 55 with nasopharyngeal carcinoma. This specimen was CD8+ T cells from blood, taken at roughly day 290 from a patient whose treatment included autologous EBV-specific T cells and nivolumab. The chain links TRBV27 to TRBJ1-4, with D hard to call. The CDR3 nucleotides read TGTGCCAGCAGTTTAGTGGGGAGGGCTAATGAAAAACTGTTTTTT. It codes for CASSLVGRANEKLFF. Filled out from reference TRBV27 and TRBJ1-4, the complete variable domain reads EAQVTQNPRYLITVTGKKLTVTCSQNMNHEYMSWYRQDPGLGLRQIYYSMNVEVTDKGDVPEGYKVSRKEKRNFPLILESPSPNQTSLYFCASSLVGRANEKLFFGSGTQLSVL.